This note documents a single TCR beta chain sequence. Its antigen is unknown. Between the trimmed V and J ends, which lost 1 base and 0 bases, there was a span of 7 bases. CDR1 and CDR2 (germline): SGHVS, FNYEAQ. The CDR3 runs to 16 residues. This specimen comes from a study of cytomegalovirus exposure and HLA in healthy donors. Notes on the study in general: Researchers counted around 150 TCR beta chains as cytomegalovirus-associated. Most of the TCR beta V segments (in an earlier analysis) were productive either about 90% or about 30% of the time. As confirmed in vitro, a few CMV-associated chains were specific for CMV antigens. Reportedly, HLA-A and HLA-B alleles of most subjects were accurately predicted from TCR beta.

The primer mix had 60 Vbeta and 13 Jbeta primers. Measured with immunoSEQ multiplex PCR; TCRdb has only the in-frame clones, and not every one. The data show about 170,000 clones, 84% seen once. The source of this sequence is a boy aged 2 to 9 in good health and CMV-seronegative. The V gene is TRBV7-6, the J gene TRBJ2-6, with D uncertain. The specimen was PBMCs. The CDR3 DNA sequence: TGTGCCAGCAGCTTAGGACGGAGCTCTGGGGCCAACGTCCTGACTTTC. Amino acids: CASSLGRSSGANVLTF. The whole variable domain, filled in from reference TRBV7-6 and TRBJ2-6, reads GAGVSQSPRYKVTKRGQDVALRCDPISGHVSLYWYRQALGQGPEFLTYFNYEAQQDKSGLPNDRFSAERPEGSISTLTIQRTEQRDSAMYRCASSLGRSSGANVLTFGAGSRLTVL.